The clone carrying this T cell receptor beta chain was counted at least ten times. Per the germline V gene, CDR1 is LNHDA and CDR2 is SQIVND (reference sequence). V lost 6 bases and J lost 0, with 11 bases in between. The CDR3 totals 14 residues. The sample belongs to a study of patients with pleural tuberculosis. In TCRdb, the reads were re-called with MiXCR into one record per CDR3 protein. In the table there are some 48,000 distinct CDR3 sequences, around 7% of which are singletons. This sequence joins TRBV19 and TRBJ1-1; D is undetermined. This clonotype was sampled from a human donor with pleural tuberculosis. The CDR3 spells CASSTAFMNTEAFF. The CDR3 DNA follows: TGTGCCAGTAGCACCGCGTTCATGAACACTGAAGCTTTCTTT.